The rows below give T cell receptor beta chains drawn from one sample of a study of Ad26.COV2.S vaccination and SARS-CoV-2 variants. Generated by immunoSEQ multiplex PCR, the TCRdb table keeps only in-frame clones and is missing some. The table records 410,000 or so clones, 92% of them present only once. The sample here was peripheral blood, taken in a trial of Ad26.COV2.S vaccine versus placebo. These receptors were obtained from a person between 18 and 60 years old who received the Ad26.COV2.S COVID-19 vaccine or a placebo. CDR3s include the opening cysteine and the closing phenylalanine or tryptophan. D genes are given only for firm matches. The size field is filled for only some rows; it gives once, few, many or a size class.

DNA: TGTGCCAGTAGTACTACCGGGGGGATATACGAGCAGTACTTC; CDR3: CASSTTGGIYEQYF; J: TRBJ2-7; size: -; D: TRBD2; V: TRBV19
DNA: TGTGCCAGTAGTATAGGCGCACTAGCCAAAAACATTCAGTACTTC; CDR3: CASSIGALAKNIQYF; J: TRBJ2-4; size: once; D: -; V: TRBV19
DNA: TGTGCCAGCAGTCAAGGGCAGCGGGGGCCTAGGCACGAGCAGTACTTC; CDR3: CASSQGQRGPRHEQYF; J: TRBJ2-7; size: -; D: TRBD2; V: TRBV7-2
DNA: TGCGCCAGCAGCCAAGGGGGACTAGGAGCAGATACGCAGTATTTT; CDR3: CASSQGGLGADTQYF; J: TRBJ2-3; size: -; D: TRBD2; V: TRBV4-1
DNA: TGTGCCAGTTCGGACAGATACTCCTACGAGCAGTACTTC; CDR3: CASSDRYSYEQYF; J: TRBJ2-7; size: -; D: -; V: TRBV19
DNA: TGTGCCAGCAGCCTAGCGGGGGGCCTGTACAATGAGCAGTTCTTC; CDR3: CASSLAGGLYNEQFF; J: TRBJ2-1; size: -; D: TRBD2; V: TRBV13
DNA: TGTGCCAGCAGTTACACAGGGGTAGCCTACGAGCAGTACTTC; CDR3: CASSYTGVAYEQYF; J: TRBJ2-7; size: -; D: TRBD1; V: TRBV6-2/TRBV6-3
DNA: TGTGCCAGCAGAACAGGGGCGGGGTACGAGCAGTACTTC; CDR3: CASRTGAGYEQYF; J: TRBJ2-7; size: -; D: -; V: TRBV6-5
DNA: TGTGCCTGGACTGCACGTAACCTAGTGGAGCAGTACTTC; CDR3: CAWTARNLVEQYF; J: TRBJ2-7; size: once; D: -; V: TRBV30
DNA: TGTGCCAGCAGTTACCGGGCGGGGGCGGTGAACACTGAAGCTTTCTTT; CDR3: CASSYRAGAVNTEAFF; J: TRBJ1-1; size: -; D: -; V: TRBV6-2/TRBV6-3
DNA: TGTGCCAGTAGTATGAGTCTTGCTAACTATGGCTACACCTTC; CDR3: CASSMSLANYGYTF; J: TRBJ1-2; size: -; D: -; V: TRBV19
DNA: TGTGCCAGCAGCTTAGAACAGGGGGCGCGGGGATGGAACTATGGCTACACCTTC; CDR3: CASSLEQGARGWNYGYTF; J: TRBJ1-2; size: -; D: TRBD1; V: TRBV7-2
DNA: TGTGCCAGCAGTTACACGGGACAGGTATATGGCTACACCTTC; CDR3: CASSYTGQVYGYTF; J: TRBJ1-2; size: -; D: TRBD1; V: TRBV6-6
DNA: TGTGCCAGCAGTGACACAGTCTCCTACAATGAGCAGTTCTTC; CDR3: CASSDTVSYNEQFF; J: TRBJ2-1; size: -; D: -; V: TRBV28
DNA: TGTGCCAGCAGTGAAGGGGCCACGGGTCGTCCGCCCAATGGCTACACCTTC; CDR3: CASSEGATGRPPNGYTF; J: TRBJ1-2; size: -; D: -; V: TRBV25-1
DNA: TGTGCCAGCAGCGTAGATGGCTCGAATGAAAAACTGTTTTTT; CDR3: CASSVDGSNEKLFF; J: TRBJ1-4; size: -; D: -; V: TRBV9
DNA: TGTGCCAGCAGTAAACCCGGTGGTACAGGAGCAGATACGCAGTATTTT; CDR3: CASSKPGGTGADTQYF; J: TRBJ2-3; size: -; D: -; V: TRBV6-2/TRBV6-3
DNA: TGTGCCAGCAGTTTAGGTAGCGGGGGCGATGAGCAGTTCTTC; CDR3: CASSLGSGGDEQFF; J: TRBJ2-1; size: -; D: TRBD2; V: TRBV6-5
DNA: TGTGCCAGCAGTACACTAGCGTGGGGCACAGATACGCAGTATTTT; CDR3: CASSTLAWGTDTQYF; J: TRBJ2-3; size: -; D: TRBD2; V: TRBV6-5
DNA: TGTGCCAGTAGTCCCAGCGGTGGCTCCTACAATGAGCAGTTCTTC; CDR3: CASSPSGGSYNEQFF; J: TRBJ2-1; size: -; D: -; V: TRBV19
DNA: TGTGCCAGCAGCCGGAGGTGGAGCAATCAGCCCCAGCATTTT; CDR3: CASSRRWSNQPQHF; J: TRBJ1-5; size: -; D: -; V: TRBV5-6
DNA: TGTGCCAGCAGTGTACCCGGACAGGGTCCAGAGACCCAGTACTTC; CDR3: CASSVPGQGPETQYF; J: TRBJ2-5; size: -; D: TRBD1; V: TRBV25-1
DNA: TGTGCCAGCAGCTTTCTCCAGGGCGCCACAGATACGCAGTATTTT; CDR3: CASSFLQGATDTQYF; J: TRBJ2-3; size: -; D: -; V: TRBV7-2
DNA: TGTGCCAGCTCCGCACAAACGGGGAACACTGAAGCTTTCTTT; CDR3: CASSAQTGNTEAFF; J: TRBJ1-1; size: many; D: -; V: TRBV9
DNA: TGTGCCAGCAGTCCCCGGACTCGGGAGCTGTTTTTT; CDR3: CASSPRTRELFF; J: TRBJ2-2; size: -; D: -; V: TRBV6-5
DNA: TGTGCCAGCAGTCCCATCTCTGGAAACACCATATATTTT; CDR3: CASSPISGNTIYF; J: TRBJ1-3; size: -; D: -; V: TRBV12-3/TRBV12-4
DNA: TGTGCCAGCAGTCGGACTAGCGGGGCCGGGGAGCTGTTTTTT; CDR3: CASSRTSGAGELFF; J: TRBJ2-2; size: -; D: TRBD2; V: TRBV6-6
DNA: TGTGCCAGCAGCTTAGAGGCTAGCGGGGGACACAATGAGCAGTTCTTC; CDR3: CASSLEASGGHNEQFF; J: TRBJ2-1; size: -; D: TRBD2; V: TRBV7-6
DNA: TGTGCCAGCAGCCCAGGTCTAGCGAACATTCAGTACTTC; CDR3: CASSPGLANIQYF; J: TRBJ2-4; size: -; D: -; V: TRBV3-1/TRBV3-2
DNA: TGCGCCAGCAGCCAATTTCCCGGGGAGCTGTTTTTT; CDR3: CASSQFPGELFF; J: TRBJ2-2; size: -; D: -; V: TRBV4-1
DNA: TGTGCCAGCAGCTTTTTCCCAAGGGGAACTAATGAAAAACTGTTTTTT; CDR3: CASSFFPRGTNEKLFF; J: TRBJ1-4; size: -; D: -; V: TRBV11-2
DNA: TGTGCCAGCAGCTCCTTCGGGACAGGGGGTTGGTACGAGCAGTACTTC; CDR3: CASSSFGTGGWYEQYF; J: TRBJ2-7; size: -; D: TRBD1; V: TRBV11-2
DNA: TGTGCCAGCAGCTTAGTACGCGGGTGGCGAAGCGGGGGCCTCTGGGGCACAGATACGCAGTATTTT; CDR3: CASSLVRGWRSGGLWGTDTQYF; J: TRBJ2-3; size: -; D: TRBD2; V: TRBV7-8
DNA: TGTGCCAGTAGTAACGATGCCCTCATAAACTATGGCTACACCTTC; CDR3: CASSNDALINYGYTF; J: TRBJ1-2; size: few; D: -; V: TRBV19
DNA: TGCGCCAGCAGCTTGGGGGACACGCCTAGCACAGATACGCAGTATTTT; CDR3: CASSLGDTPSTDTQYF; J: TRBJ2-3; size: -; D: -; V: TRBV5-1
DNA: TGTGCCAGCAGCCCCAACAGGGGAGAGGCTGAGCAGTTCTTC; CDR3: CASSPNRGEAEQFF; J: TRBJ2-1; size: -; D: TRBD1; V: TRBV7-8
DNA: TGTGCCAGCAGCCACCGAAGGGACAGTGACTCTCAATATGGCTACACCTTC; CDR3: CASSHRRDSDSQYGYTF; J: TRBJ1-2; size: -; D: TRBD1; V: TRBV7-2
DNA: TGCGCCAGAGGGGGGGGACACCCAAACCGATGTCAGCCCCAGCATTTT; CDR3: CARGGGHPNRCQPQHF; J: TRBJ1-5; size: -; D: -; V: TRBV5-1
DNA: TGTGCCAGCAGCCACCTGACCGGGACAGGGATGGCCGGGGAGCTGTTTTTT; CDR3: CASSHLTGTGMAGELFF; J: TRBJ2-2; size: once; D: TRBD1; V: TRBV3-1/TRBV3-2